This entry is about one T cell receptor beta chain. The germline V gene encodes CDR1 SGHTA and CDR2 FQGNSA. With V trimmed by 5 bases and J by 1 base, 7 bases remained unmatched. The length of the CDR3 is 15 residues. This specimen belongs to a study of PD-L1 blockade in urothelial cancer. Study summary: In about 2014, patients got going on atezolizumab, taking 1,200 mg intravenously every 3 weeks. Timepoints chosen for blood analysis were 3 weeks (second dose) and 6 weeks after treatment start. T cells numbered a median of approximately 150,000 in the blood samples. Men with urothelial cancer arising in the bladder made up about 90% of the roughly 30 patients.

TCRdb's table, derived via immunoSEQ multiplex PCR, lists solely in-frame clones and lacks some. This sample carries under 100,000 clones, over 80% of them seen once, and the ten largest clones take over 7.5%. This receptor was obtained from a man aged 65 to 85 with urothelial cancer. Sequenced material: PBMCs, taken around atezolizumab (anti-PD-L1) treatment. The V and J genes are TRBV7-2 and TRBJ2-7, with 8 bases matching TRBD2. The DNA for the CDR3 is TGTGCCAGCAGCCCGGGACTAGGCCCGTCCTACGAGCAGTACTTC. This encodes CASSPGLGPSYEQYF. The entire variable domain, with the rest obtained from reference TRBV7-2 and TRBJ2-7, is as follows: GAGVSQSPSNKVTEKGKDVELRCDPISGHTALYWYRQSLGQGLEFLIYFQGNSAPDKSGLPSDRFSAERTGGSVSTLTIQRTQQEDSAVYLCASSPGLGPSYEQYFGPGTRLTVT.